Each of the 4 T cell receptor beta chains below was sequenced from the same sample in a study of cytomegalovirus exposure and HLA in healthy donors listed by TCRdb under 2017. The receptor library was made with the immunoSEQ multiplex PCR assay. A mixture of 60 forward primers for TCR Vbeta segments and 13 reverse primers for TCR Jbeta segments was used in the multiplex PCR. The table was pulled from immuneACCESS by TCRdb, which kept in-frame rearrangements only. Such tables lose some clones; where checked, under half of the loss comes from unresolved V genes, and the rest has no known cause. This sample holds under 150,000 clones; about 79% were observed only once. Clones ranked in the top ten supply less than 3% of the sample. Sequencing was carried out using PBMCs. These receptors came from a male donor in good health and CMV-seronegative.

The chain recombines TRBV5-6 with TRBJ2-3, with 10 bases fitting TRBD2. Per the germline V gene, CDR1 is SGHDT and CDR2 is YYEEEE. V shed 4 bases and J 4 bases; nucleotides not matched to a gene: 9. The CDR3 spans 16 residues. The CDR3 region is CASSKLAGSVSDTQYF. The CDR3 DNA sequence: TGTGCCAGCAGCAAACTAGCGGGATCAGTGTCAGATACGCAGTATTTT.

The chain joins TRBV10-3 to TRBJ2-3, with TRBD2 matching 7 bases. V gave up 3 bases and J gave up 7 bases; unmatched junction bases: 13. Per the germline V gene, CDR1 is ENHRY and CDR2 is SYGVKD. The CDR3 length is 16 residues. The CDR3 DNA sequence: TGTGCCATCAGTGATTTGGGACTACCCGCCGTCCATACGCAGTATTTT. It codes for CAISDLGLPAVHTQYF.

V gene TRBV7-9 combines with J gene TRBJ1-1; D unresolved. V lost 1 base and J lost 1, with 16 bases in between. This CDR3 has 17 residues. Germline CDR1 and CDR2: SEHNR and FQNEAQ (reference sequence). CDR3 region: CASSLGGGSAENTEAFF. The CDR3 DNA sequence: TGTGCCAGCAGCTTAGGAGGAGGGAGTGCGGAGAACACTGAAGCTTTCTTT.

The chain links TRBV18 to TRBJ2-1, with TRBD2 identical over 9 bases. The V and J ends lost 0 bases and 8 bases, in that order; junction bases with no gene match: 5. Germline V CDR1 and CDR2: KGHSH, LQKENI. The CDR3 covers 15 residues. CDR3 nucleotides: TGTGCCAGCTCACCACCGCGGGGCGGGAGGGATGAGCAGTTCTTC. Amino acids: CASSPPRGGRDEQFF.